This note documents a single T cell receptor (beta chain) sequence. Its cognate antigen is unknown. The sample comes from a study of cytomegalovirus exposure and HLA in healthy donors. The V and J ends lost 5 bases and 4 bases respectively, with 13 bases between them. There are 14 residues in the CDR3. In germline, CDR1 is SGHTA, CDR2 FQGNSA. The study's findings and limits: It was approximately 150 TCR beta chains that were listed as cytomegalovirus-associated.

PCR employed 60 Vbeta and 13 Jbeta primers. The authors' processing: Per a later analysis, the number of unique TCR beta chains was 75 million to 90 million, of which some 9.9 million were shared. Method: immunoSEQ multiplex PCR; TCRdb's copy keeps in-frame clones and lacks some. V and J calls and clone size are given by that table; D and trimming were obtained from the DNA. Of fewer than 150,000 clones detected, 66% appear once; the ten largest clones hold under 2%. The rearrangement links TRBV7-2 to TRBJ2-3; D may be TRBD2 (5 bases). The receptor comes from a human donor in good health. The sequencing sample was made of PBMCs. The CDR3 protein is CASSTWTSPDTQYF. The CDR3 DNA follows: TGTGCCAGCAGCACCTGGACTTCCCCAGATACGCAGTATTTT.